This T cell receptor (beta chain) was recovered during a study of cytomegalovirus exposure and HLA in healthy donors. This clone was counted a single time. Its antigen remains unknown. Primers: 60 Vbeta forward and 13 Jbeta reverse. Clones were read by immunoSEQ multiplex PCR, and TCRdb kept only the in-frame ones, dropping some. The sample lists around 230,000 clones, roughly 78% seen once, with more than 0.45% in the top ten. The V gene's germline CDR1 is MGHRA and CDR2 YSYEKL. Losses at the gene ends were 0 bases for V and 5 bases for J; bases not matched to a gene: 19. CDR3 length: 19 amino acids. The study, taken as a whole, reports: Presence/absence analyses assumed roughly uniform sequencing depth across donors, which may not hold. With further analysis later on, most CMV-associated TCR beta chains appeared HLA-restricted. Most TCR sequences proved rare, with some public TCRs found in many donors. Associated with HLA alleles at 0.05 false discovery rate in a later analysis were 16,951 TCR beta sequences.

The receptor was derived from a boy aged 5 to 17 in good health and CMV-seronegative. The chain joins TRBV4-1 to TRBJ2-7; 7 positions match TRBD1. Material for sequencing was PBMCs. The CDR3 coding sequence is TGCGCCAGCAGCCAAGATTTCCCCATGGGGCAGGGGGTAATCAACGAGCAGTACTTC. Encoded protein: CASSQDFPMGQGVINEQYF.